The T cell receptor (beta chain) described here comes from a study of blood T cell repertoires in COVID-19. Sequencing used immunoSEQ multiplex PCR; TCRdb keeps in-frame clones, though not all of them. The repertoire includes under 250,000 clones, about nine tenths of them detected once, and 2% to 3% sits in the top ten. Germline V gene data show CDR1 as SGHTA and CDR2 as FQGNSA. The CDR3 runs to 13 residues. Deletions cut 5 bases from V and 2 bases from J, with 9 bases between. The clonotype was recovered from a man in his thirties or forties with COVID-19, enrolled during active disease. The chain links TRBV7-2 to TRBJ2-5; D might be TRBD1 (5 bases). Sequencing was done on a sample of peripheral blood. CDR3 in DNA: TGTGCCAGCAGCCGAGACAGACAAGAGACCCAGTACTTC. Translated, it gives CASSRDRQETQYF.